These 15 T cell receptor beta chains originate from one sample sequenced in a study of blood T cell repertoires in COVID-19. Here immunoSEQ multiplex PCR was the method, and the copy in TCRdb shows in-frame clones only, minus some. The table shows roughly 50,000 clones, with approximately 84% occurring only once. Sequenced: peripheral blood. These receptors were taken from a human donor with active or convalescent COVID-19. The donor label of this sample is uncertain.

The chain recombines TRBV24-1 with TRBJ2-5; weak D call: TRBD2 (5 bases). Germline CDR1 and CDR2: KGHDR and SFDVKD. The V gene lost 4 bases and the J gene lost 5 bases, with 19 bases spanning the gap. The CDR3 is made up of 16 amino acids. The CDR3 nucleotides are TGTGCCACCAGTGACCCAATCCCTCCCGGGGAGGAGACCCAGTACTTC. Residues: CATSDPIPPGEETQYF.

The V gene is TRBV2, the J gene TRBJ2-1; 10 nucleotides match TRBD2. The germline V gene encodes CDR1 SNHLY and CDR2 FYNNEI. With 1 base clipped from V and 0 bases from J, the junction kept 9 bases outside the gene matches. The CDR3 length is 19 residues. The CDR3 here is CASSEVPSGSISSYNEQFF. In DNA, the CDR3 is TGTGCCAGCAGTGAAGTTCCTAGCGGGAGTATCAGCTCCTACAATGAGCAGTTCTTC.

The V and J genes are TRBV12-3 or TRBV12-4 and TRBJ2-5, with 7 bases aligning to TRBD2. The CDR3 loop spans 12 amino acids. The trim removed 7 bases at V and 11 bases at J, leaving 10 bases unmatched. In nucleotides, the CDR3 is TGTGCCAGCACCTCTGGGAGGGGATCGCAGTACTTC. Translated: CASTSGRGSQYF.

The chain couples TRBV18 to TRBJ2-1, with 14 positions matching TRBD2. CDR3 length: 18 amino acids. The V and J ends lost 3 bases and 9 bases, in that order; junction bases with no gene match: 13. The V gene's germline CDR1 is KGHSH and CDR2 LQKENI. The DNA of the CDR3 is TGTGCCAGCTCACCTTTCGGACAGGGGACTAGCGGGAGAGTTGAGCAGTTCTTC. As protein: CASSPFGQGTSGRVEQFF.

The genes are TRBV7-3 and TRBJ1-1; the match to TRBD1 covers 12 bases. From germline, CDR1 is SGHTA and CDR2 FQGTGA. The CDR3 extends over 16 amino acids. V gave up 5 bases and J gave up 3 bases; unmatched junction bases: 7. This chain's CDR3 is CASSPGQGAPHTEAFF. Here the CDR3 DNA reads TGTGCCAGCAGCCCGGGACAGGGGGCCCCGCACACTGAAGCTTTCTTT.

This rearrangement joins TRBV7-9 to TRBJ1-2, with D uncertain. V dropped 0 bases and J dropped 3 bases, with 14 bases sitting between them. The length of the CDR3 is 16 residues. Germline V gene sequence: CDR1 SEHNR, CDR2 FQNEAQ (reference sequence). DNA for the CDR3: TGTGCCAGCAGCTTAGCGGCCCGGGGAAGGGACTATGGCTACACCTTC. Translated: CASSLAARGRDYGYTF. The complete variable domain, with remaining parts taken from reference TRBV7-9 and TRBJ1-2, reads DTGVSQNPRHKITKRGQNVTFRCDPISEHNRLYWYRQTLGQGPEFLTYFQNEAQLEKSRLLSDRFSAERPKGSFSTLEIQRTEQGDSAMYLCASSLAARGRDYGYTFGSGTRLTVV.

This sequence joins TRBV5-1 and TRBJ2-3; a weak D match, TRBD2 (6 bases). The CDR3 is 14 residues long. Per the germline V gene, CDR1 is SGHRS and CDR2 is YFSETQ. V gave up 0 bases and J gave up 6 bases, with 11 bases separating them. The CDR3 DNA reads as TGCGCCAGCAGCTTGGCCGCGGGAAGGGATACGCAGTATTTT. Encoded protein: CASSLAAGRDTQYF.

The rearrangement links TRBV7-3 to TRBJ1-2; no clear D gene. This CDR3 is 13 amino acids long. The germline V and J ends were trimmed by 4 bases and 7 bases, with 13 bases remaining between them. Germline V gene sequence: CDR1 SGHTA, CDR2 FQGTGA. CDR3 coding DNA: TGTGCCAGCAGCTCACTCCGGGTGGGTGGCTACACCTTC. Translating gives CASSSLRVGGYTF.

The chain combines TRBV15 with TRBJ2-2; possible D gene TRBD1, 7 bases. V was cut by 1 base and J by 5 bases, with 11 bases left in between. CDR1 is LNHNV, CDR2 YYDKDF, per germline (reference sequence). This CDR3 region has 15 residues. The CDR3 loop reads CATSRVSGGTGELFF. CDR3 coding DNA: TGTGCCACCAGCAGAGTGTCAGGGGGGACCGGGGAGCTGTTTTTT.

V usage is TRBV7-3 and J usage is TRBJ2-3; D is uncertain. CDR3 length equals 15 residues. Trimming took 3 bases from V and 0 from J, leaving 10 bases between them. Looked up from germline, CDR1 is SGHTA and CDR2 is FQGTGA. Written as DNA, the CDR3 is TGTGCCAGCAGCTTGGGCCACATGAGCACAGATACGCAGTATTTT. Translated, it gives CASSLGHMSTDTQYF.

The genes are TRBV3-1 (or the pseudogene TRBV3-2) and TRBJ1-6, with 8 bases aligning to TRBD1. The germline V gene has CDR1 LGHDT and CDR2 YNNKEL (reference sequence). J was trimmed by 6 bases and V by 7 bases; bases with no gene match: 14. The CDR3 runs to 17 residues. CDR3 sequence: CASTVNSGGGSNSPLHF. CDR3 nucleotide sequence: TGTGCCAGCACCGTCAACTCAGGGGGCGGAAGTAATTCACCCCTCCACTTT.

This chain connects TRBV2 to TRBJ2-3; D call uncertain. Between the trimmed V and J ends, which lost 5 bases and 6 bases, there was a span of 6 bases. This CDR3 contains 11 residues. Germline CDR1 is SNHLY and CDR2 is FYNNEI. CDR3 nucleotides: TGTGCCAGCAGTCCCCGTGATACGCAGTATTTT. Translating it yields CASSPRDTQYF.

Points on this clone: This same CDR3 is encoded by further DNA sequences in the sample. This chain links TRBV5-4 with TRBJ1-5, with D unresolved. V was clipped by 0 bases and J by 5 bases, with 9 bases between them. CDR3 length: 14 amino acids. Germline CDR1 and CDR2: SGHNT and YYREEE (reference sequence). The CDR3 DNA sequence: TGTGCCAGCAGCTTGGCCGGAGGAGATCAGCCCCAGCATTTT. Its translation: CASSLAGGDQPQHF.

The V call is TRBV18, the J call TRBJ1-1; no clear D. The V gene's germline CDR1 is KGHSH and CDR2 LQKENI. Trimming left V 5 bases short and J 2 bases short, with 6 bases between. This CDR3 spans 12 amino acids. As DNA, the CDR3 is TGTGCCAGCTCATACAGAAACACTGAAGCTTTCTTT. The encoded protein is CASSYRNTEAFF.

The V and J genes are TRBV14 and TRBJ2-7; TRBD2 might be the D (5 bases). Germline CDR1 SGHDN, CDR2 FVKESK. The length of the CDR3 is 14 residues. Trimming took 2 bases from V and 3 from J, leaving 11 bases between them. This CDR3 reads CASSQLGEFYEQYF. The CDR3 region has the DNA TGTGCCAGCAGCCAACTCGGGGAATTCTACGAGCAGTACTTC.